This T cell receptor (beta chain) emerged from a study of blood T cell repertoires in COVID-19. About the research overall: Samples representing acute and convalescent COVID-19 were sourced from the United States, Italy and Spain. PBMCs, B-cell-depleted T cells, or T cells were the source of the cDNA or gDNA that made up the material.

In the study's own analysis: Nucleated cell number was recorded as an estimate derived from reference gene primer amplification. The protocol was immunoSEQ multiplex PCR, while the TCRdb copy is restricted to in-frame clones and leaves out a portion. The DNA was the basis for D and trimming; V, J and clone size are from that table. Of approximately 260,000 clones listed, about four fifths were seen once; the top ten hold roughly a tenth. Trimming took 5 bases from V and 8 from J, leaving 16 bases between them. Germline CDR1 and CDR2: MDHEN and SYDVKM. The CDR3 runs to 14 residues. This TCR was sampled from an elderly woman with acute or convalescent COVID-19. Input material: peripheral blood. The rearrangement joins TRBV28 to TRBJ1-5; D ambiguous. The CDR3 DNA follows: TGTGCCAGCAGTGGTCCGGCCGTCGGGGAGCCCCAGCATTTT. It codes for CASSGPAVGEPQHF.